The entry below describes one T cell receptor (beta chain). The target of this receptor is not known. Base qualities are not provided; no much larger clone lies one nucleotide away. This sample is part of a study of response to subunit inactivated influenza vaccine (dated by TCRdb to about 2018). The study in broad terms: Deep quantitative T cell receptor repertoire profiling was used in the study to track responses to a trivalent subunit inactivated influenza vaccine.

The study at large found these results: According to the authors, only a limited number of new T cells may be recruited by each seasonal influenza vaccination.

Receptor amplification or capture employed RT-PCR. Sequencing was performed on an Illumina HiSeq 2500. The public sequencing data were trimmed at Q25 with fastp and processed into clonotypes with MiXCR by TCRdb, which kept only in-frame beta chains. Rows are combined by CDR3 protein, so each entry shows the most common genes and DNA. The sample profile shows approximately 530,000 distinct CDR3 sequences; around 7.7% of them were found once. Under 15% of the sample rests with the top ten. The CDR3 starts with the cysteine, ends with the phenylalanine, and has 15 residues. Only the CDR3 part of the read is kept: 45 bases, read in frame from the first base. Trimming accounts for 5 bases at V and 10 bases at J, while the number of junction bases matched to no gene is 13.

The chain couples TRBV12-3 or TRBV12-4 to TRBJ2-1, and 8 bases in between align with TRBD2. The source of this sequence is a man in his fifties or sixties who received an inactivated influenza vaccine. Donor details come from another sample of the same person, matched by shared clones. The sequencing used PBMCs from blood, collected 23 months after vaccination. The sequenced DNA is TGTGCCAGCAGTACTACCGGGACTAGGGGTAGGGAGCAGTTCTTC. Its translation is CASSTTGTRGREQFF.